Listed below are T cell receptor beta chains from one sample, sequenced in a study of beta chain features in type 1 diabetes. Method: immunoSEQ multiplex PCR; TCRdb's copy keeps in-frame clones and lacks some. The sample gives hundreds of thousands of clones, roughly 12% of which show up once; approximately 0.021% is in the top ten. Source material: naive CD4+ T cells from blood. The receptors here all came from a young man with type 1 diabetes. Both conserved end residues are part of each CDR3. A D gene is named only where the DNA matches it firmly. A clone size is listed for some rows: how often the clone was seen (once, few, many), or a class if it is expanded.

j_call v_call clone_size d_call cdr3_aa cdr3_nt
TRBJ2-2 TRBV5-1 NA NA CASSLDSTNTGELFF TGCGCCAGCAGCTTGGACTCTACGAACACCGGGGAGCTGTTTTTT
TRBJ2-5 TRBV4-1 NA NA CASSQDPGQETQYF TGCGCCAGCAGCCAAGATCCCGGGCAAGAGACCCAGTACTTC
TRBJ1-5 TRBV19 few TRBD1 CASRDGQGGSQPQHF TGTGCCAGTAGGGACGGACAGGGAGGTTCGCAGCCCCAGCATTTT
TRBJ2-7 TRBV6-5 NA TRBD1 CASSPGTGLSYEQYF TGTGCCAGCAGCCCCGGGACAGGGTTATCCTACGAGCAGTACTTC
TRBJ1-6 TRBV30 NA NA CAWSATPYSSPLHF TGTGCCTGGAGCGCAACCCCCTATAGTTCACCCCTCCACTTT
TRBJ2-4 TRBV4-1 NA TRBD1 CASRDRGWKNIQYF TGCGCCAGCAGAGACAGGGGATGGAAAAACATTCAGTACTTC
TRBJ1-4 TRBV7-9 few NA CASSSPRTLTEKLFF TGTGCCAGCAGCTCCCCTAGGACACTTACCGAAAAACTGTTTTTT
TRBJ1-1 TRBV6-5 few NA CASRPGTQSRAFF TGTGCCAGCAGGCCCGGGACACAGAGCCGGGCTTTCTTT
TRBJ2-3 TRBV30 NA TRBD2 CAWSVLHVSGTSGGPQYF TGTGCCTGGAGTGTGCTTCATGTTTCCGGGACTAGCGGGGGTCCGCAGTATTTT
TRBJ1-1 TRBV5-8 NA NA CASSRPDSLNTEAFF TGTGCCAGCAGTCGACCAGACAGCTTGAACACTGAAGCTTTCTTT
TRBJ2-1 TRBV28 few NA CASSPATEQFF TGTGCCAGCAGCCCCGCCACAGAGCAGTTCTTC
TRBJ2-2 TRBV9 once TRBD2 CASRPTSGGNTGELFF TGTGCCAGCAGACCTACTAGCGGGGGTAACACCGGGGAGCTGTTTTTT
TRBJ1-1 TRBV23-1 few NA CASSQSTGTELTAFF TGCGCCAGCAGTCAATCCACCGGGACTGAATTAACGGCTTTCTTT
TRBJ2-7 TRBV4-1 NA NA CASSQDWPYYEQYF TGCGCCAGCAGCCAAGACTGGCCGTATTACGAGCAGTACTTC
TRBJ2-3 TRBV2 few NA CASSGRATVWDTQYF TGTGCCAGCAGTGGTAGGGCAACCGTATGGGATACGCAGTATTTT
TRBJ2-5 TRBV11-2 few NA CASSFSGRGQETQYF TGTGCCAGCAGCTTCTCGGGGCGAGGCCAAGAGACCCAGTACTTC
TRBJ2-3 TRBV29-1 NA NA CSVQDSGDTQYF TGCAGCGTTCAGGATAGCGGAGATACGCAGTATTTT
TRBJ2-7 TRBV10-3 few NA CAISEASGTNEQYF TGTGCCATCAGTGAGGCCTCCGGGACGAACGAGCAGTACTTC
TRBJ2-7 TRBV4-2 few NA CASSQDYEQYF TGTGCCAGCAGCCAAGATTACGAGCAGTACTTC
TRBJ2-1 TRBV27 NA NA CASSSTGGVFNEQFF TGTGCCAGCAGTTCTACAGGGGGGGTCTTCAATGAGCAGTTCTTC
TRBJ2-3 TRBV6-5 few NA CASSRSTDTQYF TGTGCCAGCAGTCGGAGCACAGATACGCAGTATTTT
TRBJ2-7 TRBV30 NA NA CAWSGGSRDEQYF TGTGCCTGGAGCGGAGGGTCACGGGACGAGCAGTACTTC
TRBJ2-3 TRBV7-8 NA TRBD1 CASSPLQGTEDTQYF TGTGCCAGCAGCCCGCTACAGGGGACGGAGGATACGCAGTATTTT
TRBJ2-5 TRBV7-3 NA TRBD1 CASSLRGQGGWETQYF TGTGCCAGCAGCTTAAGAGGACAGGGTGGTTGGGAGACCCAGTACTTC
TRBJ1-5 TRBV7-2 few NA CASSRADSNQPQHF TGTGCCAGCAGCCGGGCCGATAGCAATCAGCCCCAGCATTTT